One and the same sample provided the 4 T cell receptor beta chains below, sequenced in a study of cytomegalovirus exposure and HLA in healthy donors. This PCR relied on a set of 60 Vbeta primers and 13 Jbeta primers. The assay was immunoSEQ multiplex PCR, and TCRdb's table has in-frame clones only and misses some. The sample consists of 150,000 to 200,000 clones, approximately 80% of them appearing once. The sequencing input was PBMCs. The receptors were sampled from a girl under 18 in good health and CMV-seropositive.

This chain connects TRBV5-1 to TRBJ2-1, with 14 bases matching TRBD2. Germline-derived CDR1 and CDR2 are SGHRS and YFSETQ. The CDR3 has 19 residues. J was trimmed by 0 bases and V by 4 bases; bases with no gene match: 9. Here the CDR3 reads CASSPPGTSGRASYNEQFF. The DNA of the CDR3 is TGCGCCAGCAGCCCGCCTGGGACTAGCGGGAGAGCCTCCTACAATGAGCAGTTCTTC.

This chain joins TRBV7-2 and TRBJ2-6; D possibly corresponds to TRBD2 (6 bases). The CDR3 totals 16 residues. The V gene's germline CDR1 is SGHTA and CDR2 FQGNSA. The CDR3 DNA sequence: TGTGGGCGCGGGGCAGCCTCTTTCTCTGGGGCCAACGTCCTGACTTTC. Encoded protein: CGRGAASFSGANVLTF.

The chain is built from TRBV6-1 and TRBJ2-3; maybe TRBD2 (7 bases). The CDR3 covers 18 residues. Trimming pared 1 base from V and 2 bases from J, leaving 19 bases between. Looked up from germline, CDR1 is MNHNS and CDR2 is SASEGT. CDR3 protein: CASSEDWGGPLPTDTQYF. CDR3 sequence (DNA): TGTGCCAGCAGTGAAGATTGGGGGGGGCCGCTTCCCACAGATACGCAGTATTTT.

The rearrangement uses TRBV7-2 and TRBJ1-2; possibly TRBD1 for D (6 bases). Germline CDR1 is SGHTA and CDR2 is FQGNSA. V lost 5 bases and J 0 bases, leaving 25 bases between the germline ends. The CDR3 loop spans 19 amino acids. CDR3 sequence: CASSRNPWGHQATNYGYTF. In DNA form, the CDR3 reads TGTGCCAGCAGCCGTAATCCATGGGGGCACCAGGCGACTAACTATGGCTACACCTTC.